Listed here are 11 T cell receptor beta chains from one sample, sequenced in a study of Ad26.COV2.S vaccination and SARS-CoV-2 variants. The repertoire was sequenced with immunoSEQ multiplex PCR; TCRdb's copy has only in-frame clones and lacks some. The table records 350,000 to 450,000 clones, 90% to 95% of them present only once. The sequenced sample was peripheral blood, obtained after recovery from COVID-19. These receptors all stem from a human donor who had recovered from COVID-19.

This chain connects TRBV23-1 to TRBJ1-3, with a possible D match to TRBD1 (5 bases). TRBV23-1 is an ORF, with its function uncertain. V was clipped by 2 bases and J by 4 bases, with 9 bases between them. The CDR3 consists of 14 residues. The CDR3 loop is CASSQGTKGNTIYF. DNA of the CDR3: TGCGCCAGCAGTCAAGGGACGAAAGGAAACACCATATATTTT.

The J gene is TRBJ2-1, the V gene TRBV21-1; TRBD2, the table's D call, lacks a check against the DNA. TRBV21-1 is noted as a pseudogene. This CDR3 is built from 13 residues. The CDR3 here is CATGRGEYNEQFF. For the CDR3, the DNA is TGTGCCACCGGGCGGGGGGAGTACAATGAGCAGTTCTTC.

The chain is built from TRBV13 and TRBJ1-6; D perhaps matches TRBD1 (5 bases). This CDR3 spans 15 amino acids. Germline CDR1 PRHDT, CDR2 FYEKMQ (reference sequence). V was clipped by 6 bases and J by 5 bases, with 14 bases between them. The CDR3 loop reads CASSLDSGNNSPLHF. DNA for the CDR3: TGTGCCAGCAGTCTTGACAGCGGGAATAATTCACCCCTCCACTTT.

This clone was counted between two and nine times. V usage is TRBV6-4 and J usage is TRBJ1-1; no firm D call. Trimming shortened V by 4 bases and J by 2 bases, and 8 bases separated the two germline ends. The CDR3 length is 13 residues. Germline values: CDR1 MRHNA, CDR2 SNTAGT. The CDR3 region is CASSVQVNTEAFF. The CDR3 DNA sequence: TGTGCCAGCAGTGTGCAGGTAAACACTGAAGCTTTCTTT.

In DNA form, the CDR3 reads TGCGCCAGCAGCCCCCCCTGGGCAGGGGCCTCCTACGAGCAGTACTTC. The encoded protein is CASSPPWAGASYEQYF. The chain recombines TRBV5-1 with TRBJ2-7; TRBD1 might be the D (6 bases). V lost 4 bases and J lost 0, with 17 bases in between. Germline lookup yields CDR1 SGHRS and CDR2 YFSETQ. This CDR3 comprises 16 residues.

This chain uses TRBV2 with TRBJ2-1, with 10 bases fitting TRBD1. The ends lost 3 bases at V and 5 bases at J; junction bases unmatched: 4. This CDR3 has 15 residues. Germline V gene sequence: CDR1 SNHLY, CDR2 FYNNEI. The CDR3 region is CASSDWTGGDNEQFF. The CDR3 region has the DNA TGTGCCAGCAGTGATTGGACAGGGGGGGACAATGAGCAGTTCTTC.

J is TRBJ2-1 and V is TRBV29-1, with D possibly TRBD2 on 5 matching bases. This CDR3 has 16 residues. Trimming removed 3 bases from V and 0 bases from J, with 15 bases in between. The germline CDR1 and CDR2 sequences are SQVTM and ANQGSEA. DNA of the CDR3: TGCAGCGTTGACATACAGCGGACGAGCTCCTACAATGAGCAGTTCTTC. It is translated as CSVDIQRTSSYNEQFF.

This rearrangement joins TRBV18 to TRBJ2-1; tentative D call: TRBD1 (6 bases). Germline V CDR1 and CDR2: KGHSH, LQKENI. CDR3 length: 19 residues. Trimming took off 0 bases at V and 6 bases at J, with 24 bases between the two ends. CDR3 nucleotides: TGTGCCAGCTCACCACCGGGGGCTGTGGCTTCAAGTCGAGGCAATGAGCAGTTCTTC. Its protein product is CASSPPGAVASSRGNEQFF.

This clone showed up just once. At the DNA level, this CDR3 is encoded by other sequences in the same sample as well. V and J are TRBV6-5 and TRBJ1-2; no reliable D call. V lost 2 bases to trimming and J lost 0 bases, with 7 bases between them. The germline gives CDR1 MNHEY, CDR2 SVGAGI. CDR3 length: 14 amino acids. CDR3 region: CASSYEGANYGYTF. The CDR3 DNA reads as TGTGCCAGCAGTTACGAAGGAGCTAACTATGGCTACACCTTC.

This chain uses TRBV27 with TRBJ2-2, with D maybe TRBD2 (5 bases). Germline V CDR1 and CDR2: MNHEY, SMNVEV (reference sequence). There are 13 residues in the CDR3. Trimming cost V 8 bases and J 5 bases, with 12 bases left between them. The CDR3 nucleotides are TGTGCCAGCCGCGGGCGAGGAACCGGGGAGCTGTTTTTT. This codes for CASRGRGTGELFF.

The chain uses TRBV10-2 and TRBJ1-4; D perhaps matches TRBD1 (6 bases). This CDR3 is built from 16 residues. V was clipped by 3 bases and J by 0 bases, with 11 bases between them. In germline, CDR1 is WSHSY, CDR2 SAAADI. The CDR3 nucleotides read TGCGCCAGCAGTGAACGGACAGCAGCAACTAATGAAAAACTGTTTTTT. Translating it yields CASSERTAATNEKLFF.